The 16 T cell receptor beta chains in this list originate from one sample, sequenced in a study of CD8 T cells in ankylosing spondylitis. Notes on the study in general: A TCR beta motif of roughly eight highly homologous variants appeared characteristic of ankylosing spondylitis blood.

TCRdb re-called the 5' RACE reads with MiXCR, one entry per CDR3 protein. Here the sample spans some 450,000 distinct CDR3 sequences, about a sixth being singletons. Which antigens these TCRs recognize remains unknown. What was sequenced was blood, either unsorted or a sorted T cell fraction (not recorded which). These receptor sequences come from a male donor with ankylosing spondylitis.

The V and J genes are TRBV29-1 and TRBJ2-4; D could derive from TRBD1 or TRBD2 (5 bases each). CDR1 SQVTM and CDR2 ANQGSEA come from the germline V gene. Between the trimmed V and J ends, which lost 4 bases and 1 base, there was a span of 11 bases. CDR3 length: 14 residues. The CDR3 DNA reads as TGCAGCGTTGGGGACCCCGAGGCCAAAAACATTCAGTACTTC. Its protein is CSVGDPEAKNIQYF.

This clonotype has a handful of counts. This sequence joins TRBV7-2 and TRBJ1-3; unclear D gene. CDR1 and CDR2 from the germline V gene are SGHTA and FQGNSA. Trimming removed 3 bases at V and 0 bases at J, with 6 bases between. The CDR3 runs to 14 residues. The CDR3 DNA reads as TGTGCCAGCAGCTTCGGCTACTCTGGAAACACCATATATTTT. This sequence encodes CASSFGYSGNTIYF. Using reference TRBV7-2 and TRBJ1-3 for the parts outside the CDR3, the full variable domain is GAGVSQSPSNKVTEKGKDVELRCDPISGHTALYWYRQSLGQGLEFLIYFQGNSAPDKSGLPSDRFSAERTGGSVSTLTIQRTQQEDSAVYLCASSFGYSGNTIYFGEGSWLTVV.

In its sample, this clonotype was seen a few times. The chain recombines TRBV7-9 with TRBJ1-1; the D is unclear. From germline, CDR1 is SEHNR and CDR2 FQNEAQ (reference sequence). The CDR3 is 14 amino acids. The ends were cut back, 2 bases at V and 1 base at J, with 8 bases in the middle. DNA for the CDR3: TGTGCCAGCAGCTTATACACGGCGAACACTGAAGCTTTCTTT. This sequence encodes CASSLYTANTEAFF. The complete variable domain, with remaining parts taken from reference TRBV7-9 and TRBJ1-1, reads DTGVSQNPRHKITKRGQNVTFRCDPISEHNRLYWYRQTLGQGPEFLTYFQNEAQLEKSRLLSDRFSAERPKGSFSTLEIQRTEQGDSAMYLCASSLYTANTEAFFGQGTRLTVV.

This clonotype was seen a handful of times. The chain recombines TRBV20-1 with TRBJ1-1, with 7 nucleotides matching TRBD1. Per the germline V gene, CDR1 is DFQATT and CDR2 is SNEGSKA (reference sequence). V shed 2 bases and J 4 bases; nucleotides not matched to a gene: 4. The CDR3 runs to 13 residues. The CDR3 DNA is TGCAGTGCTAGAAAACAGGGGATCACTGAAGCTTTCTTT. Protein product: CSARKQGITEAFF.

The chain links TRBV24-1 to TRBJ2-1; no firm D call. CDR1 and CDR2 (germline): KGHDR, SFDVKD. The CDR3 extends over 17 amino acids. V was pared by 4 bases and J by 0 bases, with 15 bases between. The CDR3 DNA follows: TGTGCCACCAGTGACGTTAGCCCTCGCGACTCCTACAATGAGCAGTTCTTC. Translating gives CATSDVSPRDSYNEQFF.

In its sample, this clonotype was seen many times. The chain links TRBV7-2 to TRBJ2-7; 8 nucleotides align to TRBD1. Germline trimming cut 5 bases from V and 2 bases from J; bases unmatched to any gene: 5. The CDR3 loop spans 14 amino acids. Germline CDR1 is SGHTA and CDR2 is FQGNSA. CDR3 nucleotide sequence: TGTGCCAGCAGCAGAAACAGGGGGACCTACGAGCAGTACTTC. It codes for CASSRNRGTYEQYF.

This clonotype has just a few counts. This chain links TRBV28 with TRBJ2-1; 9 bases align to TRBD2. This CDR3 spans 16 amino acids. The junction had 9 bases not matched to a gene; V was cut back by 6 bases and J by 3 bases. The germline CDR1 and CDR2 sequences are MDHEN and SYDVKM. The CDR3 DNA sequence: TGTGCCAGCAGGACACGCGGGAGGGCCCTCTACAATGAGCAGTTCTTC. Its protein is CASRTRGRALYNEQFF. Full variable domain (missing parts from reference TRBV28 and TRBJ2-1): DVKVTQSSRYLVKRTGEKVFLECVQDMDHENMFWYRQDPGLGLRLIYFSYDVKMKEKGDIPEGYSVSREKKERFSLILESASTNQTSMYLCASRTRGRALYNEQFFGPGTRLTVL.

This clonotype was seen many times. The gene calls are TRBV3-1 and TRBJ1-2; weak D call: TRBD1 (5 bases). V lost 0 bases, J lost 5 bases, and 7 bases lay in between. The CDR3 runs to 13 residues. Germline CDR1 LGHDT, CDR2 YNNKEL (reference sequence). The CDR3 sequence is CASSQDGGYGYTF. The CDR3 nucleotides are TGTGCCAGCAGCCAAGACGGGGGGTATGGCTACACCTTC.

This clonotype was seen a handful of times. This chain connects TRBV25-1 to TRBJ2-7, with 8 positions matching TRBD1. V lost 6 bases and J lost 1; bases outside the gene matches: 8. CDR1 and CDR2 (germline): MGHDK, SYGVNS. CDR3 length: 15 residues. The CDR3 protein is CASSARTGMSYEQYF. CDR3 nucleotide sequence: TGTGCCAGCAGCGCCAGGACAGGGATGTCCTACGAGCAGTACTTC.

This clonotype was seen a handful of times. The chain links TRBV7-2 to TRBJ1-3, with no clear D. The CDR3 is made up of 15 amino acids. Germline CDR1 is SGHTA and CDR2 is FQGNSA. V shed 5 bases and J shed 0 bases, with 11 bases lying between them. The CDR3 DNA reads as TGTGCCAGCAGCCGCTCAACAGCCTCTGGAAACACCATATATTTT. The encoded protein is CASSRSTASGNTIYF.

V gene TRBV20-1 combines with J gene TRBJ2-1; TRBD1 agrees at 11 bases. Germline values: CDR1 DFQATT, CDR2 SNEGSKA (reference sequence). The CDR3 loop spans 11 amino acids. The CDR3 protein is CRGQGDNEQFF. The CDR3, as DNA: TGCAGGGGACAGGGGGATAATGAGCAGTTCTTC.

The chain recombines TRBV7-9 with TRBJ1-2, with D perhaps matching TRBD1 (6 bases). Looked up from germline, CDR1 is SEHNR and CDR2 is FQNEAQ (reference sequence). V was trimmed by 4 bases and J by 4 bases, leaving 13 bases between them. This CDR3 is built from 14 residues. This CDR3 reads CASSSTGPPYGYTF. In DNA, the CDR3 is TGTGCCAGCAGCTCGACAGGACCTCCCTATGGCTACACCTTC.

The rearrangement joins TRBV27 to TRBJ2-1; 7 nucleotides line up with TRBD1. With 7 bases clipped from V and 3 bases from J, the junction kept 9 bases outside the gene matches. Germline assignment: CDR1 MNHEY and CDR2 SMNVEV (reference sequence). The CDR3 runs to 15 residues. The CDR3 is CASTKRQGIYNEQFF. The CDR3 DNA reads TGTGCCAGCACCAAACGACAGGGTATCTACAATGAGCAGTTCTTC.

This clonotype turned up a few times. The V and J genes are TRBV3-1 and TRBJ2-1; 12 bases are a match to TRBD2. Germline V lookup: CDR1 LGHDT, CDR2 YNNKEL (reference sequence). The CDR3 runs 14 residues. V shed 3 bases, J shed 7 bases, and the junction held 1 base outside the gene matches. This chain's CDR3 is CASSHGLAGNEQFF. As DNA, the CDR3 is TGTGCCAGCAGCCATGGACTAGCGGGAAATGAGCAGTTCTTC.

This clonotype has more than one count but fewer than ten. The chain uses TRBV18 and TRBJ2-1; TRBD2 agrees at 12 bases. The V segment lost 0 bases and the J segment 8 bases; nucleotides outside the gene matches: 2. Germline CDR1 reads KGHSH; CDR2 reads LQKENI. CDR3 length: 15 residues. The CDR3, as DNA: TGTGCCAGCTCACCACCGGGACTAGCGGGTTATGAGCAGTTCTTC. Its translation is CASSPPGLAGYEQFF.

A few counts support this clonotype. This sequence joins TRBV5-1 and TRBJ2-2; 7 nucleotides line up with TRBD1. After removal of 4 bases from V and 3 bases from J, the junction contained 6 bases not matched to a gene. The CDR3 has 15 amino acids. Germline CDR1 is SGHRS and CDR2 is YFSETQ. The CDR3 sequence: CASSHGQADTGELFF. The CDR3 DNA reads as TGCGCCAGCAGCCACGGACAGGCTGACACCGGGGAGCTGTTTTTT.